The 5 T cell receptor beta chains listed next were all sequenced from one sample in a study of T-cell reconstitution after alpha-beta-depleted transplantation in children. TCRbeta library construction was performed incorporating unique molecular identifiers. One entry per CDR3 protein results from TCRdb running MiXCR on the PCR reads. The table includes around 960,000 distinct CDR3 sequences, under 30% detected once. The material was PBMCs, mostly from graft donor cells, obtained 360 days after TCRalphabeta/CD19-depleted stem cell transplant. The receptors come from a boy under two years old who had a stem cell transplant for SCID, so the T cells may come from the graft donor.

In its sample, this clonotype was seen a few times. The CDR3, as DNA: TGCGCCAGCAGCCAAGTAATCCGGGGGGCCGGCACAGATACGCAGTATTTT. Protein sequence: CASSQVIRGAGTDTQYF. The rearrangement uses TRBV4-1 and TRBJ2-3; tentatively, D is TRBD2 (7 bases). V was trimmed by 1 base and J by 1 base, leaving 15 bases between them. Germline values: CDR1 MGHRA, CDR2 YSYEKL. The CDR3 length is 17 residues.

This chain connects TRBV5-1 to TRBJ2-7; 8 nucleotides agree with TRBD1. Germline CDR1 is SGHRS and CDR2 is YFSETQ. The V gene end was trimmed by 4 bases and the J gene end by 6 bases; junction bases not matched to a gene: 12. This CDR3 is 15 amino acids long. The CDR3 here is CASSLPTGVAGEQYF. CDR3 coding DNA: TGCGCCAGCAGCCTACCGACAGGGGTGGCGGGCGAGCAGTACTTC.

The chain has TRBV5-1 and TRBJ1-6; D remains unclear. Germline-derived CDR1 and CDR2 are SGHRS and YFSETQ. Trimming took off 1 base at V and 4 bases at J, with 6 bases between the two ends. The CDR3 consists of 14 residues. CDR3 region: CASSLLQYNSPLHF. DNA for the CDR3: TGCGCCAGCAGCTTGTTACAGTATAATTCACCCCTCCACTTT.

V usage is TRBV29-1 and J usage is TRBJ2-5; TRBD2 is a possible D gene (6 bases). CDR1 and CDR2 from the germline V gene are SQVTM and ANQGSEA. CDR3 length equals 11 residues. V lost 8 bases to trimming and J lost 7 bases, with 14 bases between them. CDR3 loop: CSTGTSRTQYF. The DNA of the CDR3 is TGCAGCACCGGGACTTCGCGGACCCAGTACTTC.

The chain carries TRBV5-1 and TRBJ2-5; D is undetermined. CDR3 length: 13 residues. CDR1 is SGHRS and CDR2 is YFSETQ in the germline V gene. With 0 bases removed from V and 4 bases from J, the gap between germline ends came to 7 bases. This chain's CDR3 is CASSLAHGETQYF. The DNA of the CDR3 is TGCGCCAGCAGCTTGGCACACGGAGAGACCCAGTACTTC.